The sequence of this T cell receptor beta chain was determined in a study of blood T cell repertoires in COVID-19. Study-level information: Spain, Italy and the United States supplied samples that represented acute and convalescent COVID-19.

The assay was immunoSEQ multiplex PCR, and TCRdb's table has in-frame clones only and misses some. The sample consists of over 200,000 clones, 81% of them appearing once. Germline values: CDR1 GTSNPN, CDR2 SVGIG (reference sequence). V was pared by 2 bases and J by 4 bases, with 5 bases of the junction left unmatched. The CDR3 has 16 residues. All enrollees were roughly 18 to 100 years old and from 20 to 25 US areas. The rearrangement joins TRBV30 to TRBJ2-6, with TRBD1 matching over 10 bases. The source material was PBMCs or T cells enriched from blood (not recorded which). This TCR derives from a woman aged 45-60 years with acute COVID-19. The CDR3 reads CAWSRQGAQGANVLTF. CDR3 nucleotides: TGTGCCTGGAGTCGACAGGGGGCGCAAGGGGCCAACGTCCTGACTTTC. Looking up the rest from reference TRBV30 and TRBJ2-6 gives the full variable domain: SQTIHQWPATLVQPVGSPLSLECTVEGTSNPNLYWYRQAAGRGLQLLFYSVGIGQISSEVPQNLSASRPQDRQFILSSKKLLLSDSGFYLCAWSRQGAQGANVLTFGAGSRLTVL.